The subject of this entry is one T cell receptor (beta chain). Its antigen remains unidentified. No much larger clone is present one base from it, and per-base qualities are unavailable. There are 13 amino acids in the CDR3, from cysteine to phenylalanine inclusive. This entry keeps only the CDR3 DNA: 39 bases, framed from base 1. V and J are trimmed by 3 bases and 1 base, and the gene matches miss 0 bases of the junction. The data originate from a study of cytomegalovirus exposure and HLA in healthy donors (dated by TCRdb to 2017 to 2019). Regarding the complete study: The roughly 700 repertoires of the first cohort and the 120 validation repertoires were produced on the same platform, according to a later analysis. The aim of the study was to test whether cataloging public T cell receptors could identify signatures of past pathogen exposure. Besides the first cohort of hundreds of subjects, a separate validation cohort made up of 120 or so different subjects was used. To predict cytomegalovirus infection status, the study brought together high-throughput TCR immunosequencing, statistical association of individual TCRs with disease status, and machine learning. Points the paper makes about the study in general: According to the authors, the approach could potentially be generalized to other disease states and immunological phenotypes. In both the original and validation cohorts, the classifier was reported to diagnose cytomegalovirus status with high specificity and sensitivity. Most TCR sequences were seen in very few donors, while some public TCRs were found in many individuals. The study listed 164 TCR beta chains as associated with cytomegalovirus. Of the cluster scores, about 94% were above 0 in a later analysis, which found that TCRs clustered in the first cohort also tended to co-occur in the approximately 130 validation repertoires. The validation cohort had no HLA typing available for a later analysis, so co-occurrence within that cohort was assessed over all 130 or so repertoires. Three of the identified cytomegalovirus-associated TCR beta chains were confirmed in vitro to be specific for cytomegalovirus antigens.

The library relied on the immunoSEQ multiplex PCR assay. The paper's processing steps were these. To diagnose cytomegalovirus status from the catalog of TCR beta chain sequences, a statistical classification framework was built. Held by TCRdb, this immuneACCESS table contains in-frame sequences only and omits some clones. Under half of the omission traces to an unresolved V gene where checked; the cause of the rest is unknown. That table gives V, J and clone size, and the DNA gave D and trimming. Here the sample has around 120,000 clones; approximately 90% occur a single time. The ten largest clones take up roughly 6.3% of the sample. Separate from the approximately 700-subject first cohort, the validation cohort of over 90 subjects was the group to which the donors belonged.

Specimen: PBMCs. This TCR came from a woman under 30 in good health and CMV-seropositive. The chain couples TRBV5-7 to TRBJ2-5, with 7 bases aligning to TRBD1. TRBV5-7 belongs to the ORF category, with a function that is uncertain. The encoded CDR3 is CASSSGGQETQYF. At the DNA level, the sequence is TGTGCCAGCAGCTCAGGGGGCCAAGAGACCCAGTACTTC.